The next 20 T cell receptor beta chains were all read from a single sample in a study. TCRdb used MiXCR to reprocess the RT-PCR reads, holding one entry per CDR3 protein. The sample carries fewer than 800,000 distinct CDR3 sequences, more than 13% recorded once. What was sequenced was memory CD4+ T cells from blood. The receptors come from a female donor in good health, serving as a healthy control.

There are a few counts of this clonotype. This rearrangement joins TRBV12-3 or TRBV12-4 to TRBJ1-4; 7 positions match TRBD1. The CDR3 extends over 15 amino acids. The V gene end was trimmed by 5 bases and the J gene end by 3 bases; junction bases not matched to a gene: 6. CDR3 DNA sequence: TGTGCCAGCAGTGACACCGGGACAGCTAATGAAAAACTGTTTTTT. Translation gives CASSDTGTANEKLFF.

This clonotype was seen ten or more times. The rearrangement joins TRBV6-5 to TRBJ1-1; a possible D gene is TRBD1 (5 bases). Germline assignment: CDR1 MNHEY and CDR2 SVGAGI. V lost 8 bases, J lost 10 bases, and 20 bases lay in between. The CDR3 runs to 13 residues. The CDR3 nucleotides are TGTGCCAGCTCCGGGACTAAATATTCGGCAGCTTTCTTT. Its protein is CASSGTKYSAAFF.

In this sample, this clonotype turned up a few times. This chain uses TRBV7-9 with TRBJ1-4; D not resolved. This CDR3 spans 15 amino acids. V shed 0 bases and J shed 7 bases, with 12 bases lying between them. Germline CDR1 reads SEHNR; CDR2 reads FQNEAQ (reference sequence). The CDR3 here is CASSLARLVGEKLFF. CDR3 nucleotides: TGTGCCAGCAGCTTAGCCCGGCTCGTCGGTGAAAAACTGTTTTTT.

This clonotype was seen only a few times. This chain connects TRBV12-3 or TRBV12-4 to TRBJ2-1; the match to TRBD2 covers 14 bases. The V and J ends lost 3 bases and 5 bases, in that order; junction bases with no gene match: 18. The CDR3 extends over 21 amino acids. The CDR3 DNA is TGTGCCAGCAGTTTTTTGTTTTCTGAGGGACTAGCGGGAGCCGGTGACAATGAGCAGTTCTTC. Residues: CASSFLFSEGLAGAGDNEQFF.

V and J are TRBV7-6 and TRBJ2-3, with D possibly matching TRBD1 (5 bases). This CDR3 is built from 16 residues. V was pared by 5 bases and J by 2 bases, with 17 bases between. Germline V CDR1 and CDR2: SGHVS, FNYEAQ. This CDR3 is CASSQGVGSPTDTQYF. The DNA for the CDR3 is TGTGCCAGCAGCCAAGGGGTGGGGTCACCCACAGATACGCAGTATTTT. Full variable domain (rest looked up from reference TRBV7-6 and TRBJ2-3): GAGVSQSPRYKVTKRGQDVALRCDPISGHVSLYWYRQALGQGPEFLTYFNYEAQQDKSGLPNDRFSAERPEGSISTLTIQRTEQRDSAMYRCASSQGVGSPTDTQYFGPGTRLTVL.

This clonotype was observed at least ten times. V gene TRBV20-1 combines with J gene TRBJ2-7; D may be TRBD2 (5 bases). The CDR3 spans 13 residues. CDR1 DFQATT and CDR2 SNEGSKA come from the germline V gene (reference sequence). V gave up 1 base and J gave up 0 bases, with 7 bases separating them. CDR3 sequence (DNA): TGCAGTGCTAGAGCAGCGGTCTCCTACGAGCAGTACTTC. Translating gives CSARAAVSYEQYF.

The genes are TRBV24-1 and TRBJ2-2; 8 nucleotides line up with TRBD1. Germline trimming cut 5 bases from V and 6 bases from J; bases unmatched to any gene: 7. The CDR3 is made up of 15 amino acids. CDR1 is KGHDR and CDR2 is SFDVKD in the germline V gene. CDR3 amino acids: CATSATGTGSGELFF. CDR3 DNA: TGTGCCACCAGTGCCACCGGGACAGGCTCCGGGGAGCTGTTTTTT.

This clonotype has at least ten counts. The chain uses TRBV10-3 and TRBJ2-1; no clear D gene. Trimming left V 8 bases short and J 7 bases short, with 12 bases between. The germline V gene encodes CDR1 ENHRY and CDR2 SYGVKD. The CDR3 contains 12 residues. The CDR3 bases are TGTGCCATCGAGAGTGATAGGAATGAGCAGTTCTTC. Its protein product is CAIESDRNEQFF.

The genes are TRBV5-1 and TRBJ1-3, with D unclear. This CDR3 contains 13 residues. Germline assignment: CDR1 SGHRS and CDR2 YFSETQ. Trimming took 3 bases from V and 0 from J, leaving 4 bases between them. The CDR3, as DNA: TGCGCCAGCAGCTCAGTCTCTGGAAACACCATATATTTT. Amino acid sequence: CASSSVSGNTIYF.

This clonotype was detected ten times or more. This chain links TRBV29-1 with TRBJ2-4; maybe TRBD1 (6 bases). The CDR3 has 13 residues. Germline CDR1 reads SQVTM; CDR2 reads ANQGSEA. V lost 5 bases to trimming and J lost 1 base, with 9 bases between them. The DNA for the CDR3 is TGCAGCGTTCTCACAGGGGCCAAAAACATTCAGTACTTC. Amino acids: CSVLTGAKNIQYF.

The CDR3 region has the DNA TGTGCCAGCAGTTACTCGCGGACTGATAATTCACCCCTCCACTTT. The encoded protein is CASSYSRTDNSPLHF. V is TRBV6-5 and J is TRBJ1-6, with unresolved D. The V gene lost 0 bases and the J gene lost 5 bases, with 8 bases spanning the gap. This CDR3 has 15 residues. CDR1 is MNHEY and CDR2 is SVGAGI in the germline V gene.

The chain couples TRBV7-2 to TRBJ1-2; the match to TRBD1 covers 9 bases. V dropped 5 bases and J dropped 2; count of bases not matched to a gene: 3. CDR1 and CDR2 from the germline V gene are SGHTA and FQGNSA. The CDR3 runs 14 residues. In DNA form, the CDR3 reads TGTGCCAGCAGCCCCGACAGGGGGAACTATGGCTACACCTTC. It specifies CASSPDRGNYGYTF.

In its sample, this clonotype was seen a few times. The rearrangement uses TRBV28 and TRBJ1-2; TRBD1 matches at 10 bases. This CDR3 comprises 17 residues. The V segment lost 5 bases and the J segment 8 bases; nucleotides outside the gene matches: 17. Germline-derived CDR1 and CDR2 are MDHEN and SYDVKM. CDR3 nucleotides: TGTGCCAGCAGTCCCAACCTCAATGGACAGGGGGAAGGAGGCTACACCTTC. Translating it yields CASSPNLNGQGEGGYTF.

This clonotype was seen only a few times. V and J are TRBV6-1 and TRBJ1-5; 7 bases agree with TRBD1. V lost 5 bases to trimming and J lost 0 bases; unmatched junction nucleotides: 13. Per germline, CDR1 MNHNS and CDR2 SASEGT. The length of the CDR3 is 18 residues. The chain's CDR3 is CASSKTLLGTDSNQPQHF. For the CDR3, the DNA is TGTGCCAGCAGTAAAACCCTGCTGGGGACAGATAGCAATCAGCCCCAGCATTTT.

The CDR3: CASSVYQETQYF. The CDR3 DNA is TGTGCCAGCAGTGTGTATCAAGAGACCCAGTACTTC. V gene TRBV12-3 or TRBV12-4 combines with J gene TRBJ2-5; D call uncertain. The ends were cut back, 5 bases at V and 2 bases at J, with 6 bases in the middle. The CDR3 is 12 residues long.

The CDR3 nucleotides read TGTGCCAGCAATGAGGATGACAGGGAGGGTGAAAAACTGTTTTTT. Its protein is CASNEDDREGEKLFF. The genes are TRBV2 and TRBJ1-4; 7 nucleotides match TRBD1. The V segment lost 7 bases and the J segment 7 bases; nucleotides outside the gene matches: 12. The CDR3 covers 15 residues. Germline V gene data show CDR1 as SNHLY and CDR2 as FYNNEI.

The J gene is TRBJ1-1, the V gene TRBV10-3; D remains ambiguous. Germline CDR1 ENHRY, CDR2 SYGVKD. V was pared by 6 bases and J by 4 bases, with 12 bases between. The length of the CDR3 is 13 residues. The CDR3 loop is CAISASGSTEAFF. CDR3 DNA: TGTGCCATCAGCGCGAGTGGGAGCACTGAAGCTTTCTTT.

This sequence joins TRBV6-6 and TRBJ2-3; no reliable D call. V was shortened by 2 bases and J by 2 bases, with 11 bases between the two germline ends. The CDR3 sequence is 15 residues long. The germline CDR1 and CDR2 sequences are MNHNY and SVGAGI (reference sequence). CDR3 sequence reads: CASSYGGKFTDTQYF. CDR3 nucleotide sequence: TGTGCCAGCAGTTACGGCGGCAAGTTCACAGATACGCAGTATTTT.

V and J are TRBV15 and TRBJ1-4; D not resolved. The length of the CDR3 is 12 residues. The V gene lost 1 base and the J gene lost 10 bases, with 7 bases spanning the gap. Germline CDR1 reads LNHNV; CDR2 reads YYDKDF (reference sequence). CDR3 sequence: CATSRGGGKLFF. CDR3 bases: TGTGCCACCAGCAGAGGGGGAGGAAAACTGTTTTTT.

The rearrangement joins TRBV12-3 or TRBV12-4 to TRBJ1-1; D not certain. Trimming cost V 4 bases and J 1 base, with 10 bases left between them. The CDR3 contains 14 residues. CDR3 nucleotide sequence: TGTGCCAGCAGTTGGAATGGCGAGAACACTGAAGCTTTCTTT. This gives the protein CASSWNGENTEAFF.